A single sample gave rise to the 3 T cell receptor beta chains below, sequenced in a study of cytomegalovirus exposure and HLA in healthy donors. 13 Jbeta primers and 60 Vbeta primers were used for the PCR. The protocol was immunoSEQ multiplex PCR, while the TCRdb copy is restricted to in-frame clones and leaves out a portion. The sample yields about 210,000 clones, about 85% seen once. Source material: PBMCs. The receptors stem from a girl aged 2-10 years in good health and CMV-seronegative.

This rearrangement joins TRBV7-9 to TRBJ1-1; D is ambiguous. Germline V gene data show CDR1 as SEHNR and CDR2 as FQNEAQ (reference sequence). The CDR3 length is 17 residues. The ends were cut back, 5 bases at V and 1 base at J, with 20 bases in the middle. The CDR3 nucleotides are TGTGCCAGCAGCCGCCTAGGTGGGGAGACATCGAACACTGAAGCTTTCTTT. Protein product: CASSRLGGETSNTEAFF. The whole variable domain, remainder taken from reference TRBV7-9 and TRBJ1-1, is DTGVSQNPRHKITKRGQNVTFRCDPISEHNRLYWYRQTLGQGPEFLTYFQNEAQLEKSRLLSDRFSAERPKGSFSTLEIQRTEQGDSAMYLCASSRLGGETSNTEAFFGQGTRLTVV.

This chain connects TRBV15 to TRBJ1-6, with D maybe TRBD1 (5 bases). Trimming shortened V by 7 bases and J by 0 bases, and 19 bases separated the two germline ends. This CDR3 is 18 amino acids long. In germline, CDR1 is LNHNV, CDR2 YYDKDF (reference sequence). CDR3 protein: CATNEARQSSSYNSPLHF. For the CDR3, the DNA is TGTGCCACCAACGAGGCCAGACAGTCTAGCTCCTATAATTCACCCCTCCACTTT. The full variable domain, in which reference TRBV15 and TRBJ1-6 provide the parts outside the CDR3, is DAMVIQNPRYQVTQFGKPVTLSCSQTLNHNVMYWYQQKSSQAPKLLFHYYDKDFNNEADTPDNFQSRRPNTSFCFLDIRSPGLGDTAMYLCATNEARQSSSYNSPLHFGNGTRLTVT.

The chain uses TRBV30 and TRBJ1-1; weak D call: TRBD1 (6 bases). The V end was cut by 2 bases, the J end by 3 bases, with 10 bases between. Germline V gives CDR1 GTSNPN, CDR2 SVGIG (reference sequence). The CDR3 has 13 amino acids. The CDR3 bases are TGTGCCTGGAGTAACCAGGGGCACACTGAAGCTTTCTTT. It translates to CAWSNQGHTEAFF. Filled out from reference TRBV30 and TRBJ1-1, the complete variable domain reads SQTIHQWPATLVQPVGSPLSLECTVEGTSNPNLYWYRQAAGRGLQLLFYSVGIGQISSEVPQNLSASRPQDRQFILSSKKLLLSDSGFYLCAWSNQGHTEAFFGQGTRLTVV.